These 26 T cell receptor beta chains were sequenced from one sample in a study of blood T cell repertoires in COVID-19. The data were produced by immunoSEQ multiplex PCR, yet TCRdb's version contains in-frame clones alone and is incomplete. This repertoire shows fewer than 300,000 clones, approximately 89% found once; its top ten account for over 2%. What was sequenced was peripheral blood. All receptors derive from a woman aged 45-59 years with acute or convalescent COVID-19.

The table lists this clone with a count of one. V usage is TRBV24-1 and J usage is TRBJ2-3, with TRBD2 identical over 8 bases. The CDR3 extends over 13 amino acids. In germline, CDR1 is KGHDR, CDR2 SFDVKD. J was trimmed by 13 bases and V by 1 base; bases with no gene match: 6. CDR3 protein: CATSDFERGRKYF. CDR3 nucleotide sequence: TGTGCCACCAGTGATTTTGAGCGGGGGAGGAAGTATTTT.

This chain uses TRBV27 with TRBJ2-3, with D possibly being TRBD2 (5 bases). The CDR3 loop spans 13 amino acids. Germline assignment: CDR1 MNHEY and CDR2 SMNVEV (reference sequence). Deletions cut 2 bases from V and 4 bases from J, with 7 bases between. CDR3 bases: TGTGCCAGCAGTTTAGTCGGGGCAGATACGCAGTATTTT. Translation: CASSLVGADTQYF.

CDR3 protein: CASSYSFTDTQYF. In DNA form, the CDR3 reads TGTGCCAGCAGTTACTCTTTCACAGATACGCAGTATTTT. The chain is built from TRBV27 and TRBJ2-3, with D unresolved. Germline V gives CDR1 MNHEY, CDR2 SMNVEV (reference sequence). Trimming stripped 4 bases from V and 2 bases from J, with 7 bases between. This CDR3 spans 13 amino acids.

A single count supports this clone. The genes are TRBV7-2 and TRBJ1-1; TRBD1 might be the D (5 bases). CDR1 is SGHTA and CDR2 is FQGNSA in the germline V gene. The CDR3 has 16 residues. The germline V and J ends were trimmed by 5 bases and 6 bases, with 22 bases remaining between them. CDR3 DNA: TGTGCCAGCAGCCCCCGCCTAGGGGCCTTCGAGGCTGAAGCTTTCTTT. Translation: CASSPRLGAFEAEAFF. Full variable domain (outside the CDR3, taken from reference TRBV7-2 and TRBJ1-1): GAGVSQSPSNKVTEKGKDVELRCDPISGHTALYWYRQSLGQGLEFLIYFQGNSAPDKSGLPSDRFSAERTGGSVSTLTIQRTQQEDSAVYLCASSPRLGAFEAEAFFGQGTRLTVV.

The rearrangement uses TRBV5-8 and TRBJ1-5; D not resolved. CDR3 length equals 15 residues. V gave up 0 bases and J gave up 0 bases, with 7 bases separating them. From germline, CDR1 is SGHTS and CDR2 YDEGEE. The CDR3 protein is CASSLGQNSNQPQHF. The CDR3 DNA reads as TGTGCCAGCAGCTTGGGGCAGAATAGCAATCAGCCCCAGCATTTT.

V is TRBV5-1 and J is TRBJ2-1, with D maybe TRBD2 (5 bases). The V gene lost 4 bases and the J gene lost 5 bases, with 10 bases spanning the gap. The germline CDR1 and CDR2 sequences are SGHRS and YFSETQ. The CDR3 extends over 13 amino acids. Written as DNA, the CDR3 is TGCGCCAGCAGCAGGGAGTGGAACAATGAGCAGTTCTTC. Translating it yields CASSREWNNEQFF.

The CDR3 DNA reads TGTGCCTGGAGTGTACATCGGGGGAGGATCACTGAAGCTTTCTTT. This gives the protein CAWSVHRGRITEAFF. This chain connects TRBV30 to TRBJ1-1; D may be TRBD1 (5 bases). Trimming removed 0 bases from V and 4 bases from J, with 15 bases in between. The V gene's germline CDR1 is GTSNPN and CDR2 SVGIG (reference sequence). This CDR3 has 15 residues.

V gene TRBV7-9 combines with J gene TRBJ1-1; tentative D call: TRBD1 (5 bases). Trimming took off 5 bases at V and 3 bases at J, with 19 bases between the two ends. The CDR3 has 16 residues. Germline V gene data show CDR1 as SEHNR and CDR2 as FQNEAQ (reference sequence). The CDR3 coding sequence is TGTGCCAGCAGCCGATGGGGGGTTATTGGGGACACTGAAGCTTTCTTT. This encodes CASSRWGVIGDTEAFF.

This chain joins TRBV5-1 and TRBJ2-7; D not certain. The germline CDR1 and CDR2 sequences are SGHRS and YFSETQ. Trimming removed 2 bases from V and 3 bases from J, with 12 bases in between. The CDR3 consists of 14 residues. In DNA form, the CDR3 reads TGCGCCAGCAGCTTAAATACGGGTGTCTACGAGCAGTACTTC. This codes for CASSLNTGVYEQYF.

V and J are TRBV3-1 (or the pseudogene TRBV3-2) and TRBJ2-3; D unresolved. Trimming stripped 3 bases from V and 0 bases from J, with 13 bases between. The CDR3 consists of 16 residues. Germline V gene sequence: CDR1 LGHDT, CDR2 YNNKEL (reference sequence). The CDR3 region has the DNA TGTGCCAGCAGCCATACCCCCTCGACAAGCACAGATACGCAGTATTTT. Its translation: CASSHTPSTSTDTQYF.

V and J are TRBV5-1 and TRBJ2-1, with 8 bases identical to TRBD1. This CDR3 is built from 18 residues. With V trimmed by 2 bases and J by 0 bases, 10 bases remained unmatched. Germline loops: CDR1 SGHRS, CDR2 YFSETQ. The CDR3 loop is CASSFSAGGLSSYNEQFF. CDR3 coding DNA: TGCGCCAGCAGCTTTTCGGCAGGGGGCTTAAGCTCCTACAATGAGCAGTTCTTC.

The chain's CDR3 is CASSWGQGANEKLFF. CDR3 in DNA: TGCGCCAGCAGCTGGGGACAGGGAGCTAATGAAAAACTGTTTTTT. The chain recombines TRBV5-1 with TRBJ1-4; 9 bases match TRBD1. With V trimmed by 3 bases and J by 3 bases, 3 bases remained unmatched. This CDR3 is built from 15 residues. Germline-derived CDR1 and CDR2 are SGHRS and YFSETQ.

CDR3 region: CASSLEQGAGYEQYF. Written as DNA, the CDR3 is TGTGCCAGCAGCTTAGAACAGGGGGCGGGCTACGAGCAGTACTTC. This sequence joins TRBV5-4 and TRBJ2-7; TRBD1 agrees at 9 bases. With 2 bases clipped from V and 3 bases from J, the junction kept 6 bases outside the gene matches. The length of the CDR3 is 15 residues. The germline V gene encodes CDR1 SGHNT and CDR2 YYREEE (reference sequence).

The chain links TRBV10-3 to TRBJ2-1; 11 positions agree with TRBD2. The CDR3 contains 16 residues. J was trimmed by 6 bases and V by 2 bases; bases with no gene match: 6. Germline lookup yields CDR1 ENHRY and CDR2 SYGVKD. CDR3 amino acids: CAISETSGRWGNEQFF. The DNA of the CDR3 is TGTGCCATCAGTGAGACTAGCGGGAGATGGGGCAATGAGCAGTTCTTC.

The chain recombines TRBV30 with TRBJ2-7; maybe TRBD1 (7 bases). With 3 bases removed from V and 4 bases from J, the gap between germline ends came to 16 bases. The germline V gene has CDR1 GTSNPN and CDR2 SVGIG (reference sequence). The CDR3 consists of 14 residues. The CDR3: CAWRGAGGRYEQYF. DNA of the CDR3: TGTGCCTGGAGGGGAGCAGGGGGGAGGTACGAGCAGTACTTC.

V usage is TRBV9 and J usage is TRBJ2-5; TRBD1 might be the D (6 bases). V lost 4 bases, J lost 11 bases, and 21 bases lay in between. The germline V gene encodes CDR1 SGDLS and CDR2 YYNGEE. The CDR3 has 14 residues. This CDR3 reads CASSPPPGGGPQYF. In DNA form, the CDR3 reads TGTGCCAGCAGCCCACCTCCGGGTGGGGGCCCTCAGTACTTC.

The chain recombines TRBV18 with TRBJ1-2; a possible D gene is TRBD1 (6 bases). V was clipped by 6 bases and J by 7 bases, with 15 bases between them. The CDR3 has 13 amino acids. Germline V CDR1 and CDR2: KGHSH, LQKENI. The CDR3 nucleotides read TGTGCCAGCTCTTCACAGGGCCAGGGTGGCTACACCTTC. Its protein product is CASSSQGQGGYTF. The whole variable domain, filled in from reference TRBV18 and TRBJ1-2, reads NAGVMQNPRHLVRRRGQEARLRCSPMKGHSHVYWYRQLPEEGLKFMVYLQKENIIDESGMPKERFSAEFPKEGPSILRIQQVVRGDSAAYFCASSSQGQGGYTFGSGTRLTVV.

The chain couples TRBV2 to TRBJ2-1, with D maybe TRBD2 (5 bases). The V gene lost 5 bases and the J gene lost 0 bases, with 17 bases spanning the gap. The CDR3 spans 17 residues. The germline CDR1 and CDR2 sequences are SNHLY and FYNNEI. CDR3 sequence (DNA): TGTGCCAGCAGTAAACACTGGAGGTCGAGCTCCTACAATGAGCAGTTCTTC. Encoded protein: CASSKHWRSSSYNEQFF.

As DNA, the CDR3 is TGTGCCAGCAGCCGGACTAGCGGGAGGGCCACGCAGTACTTC. Translated, it gives CASSRTSGRATQYF. J is TRBJ2-7 and V is TRBV7-2, with TRBD2 matching 15 bases. The germline V gene encodes CDR1 SGHTA and CDR2 FQGNSA. The junction had 5 bases not matched to a gene; V was cut back by 5 bases and J by 9 bases. CDR3 size: 14 residues. The whole variable domain, remainder taken from reference TRBV7-2 and TRBJ2-7, is GAGVSQSPSNKVTEKGKDVELRCDPISGHTALYWYRQSLGQGLEFLIYFQGNSAPDKSGLPSDRFSAERTGGSVSTLTIQRTQQEDSAVYLCASSRTSGRATQYFGPGTRLTVT.

In this sample, this clone turned up a few times. The chain combines TRBV21-1 with TRBJ1-5; TRBD1 is the table's D call, not checked against the DNA. TRBV21-1 is reported as a pseudogene. The CDR3 loop spans 14 amino acids. Here the CDR3 reads CASRDSSDNQPQHF. The CDR3 DNA follows: TGTGCCAGCAGGGACAGCAGCGACAATCAGCCCCAGCATTTT.

The gene calls are TRBV7-3 and TRBJ2-1; D is undetermined. The CDR3 is 13 amino acids. Trimming removed 3 bases from V and 8 bases from J, with 11 bases in between. Germline V gene data show CDR1 as SGHTA and CDR2 as FQGTGA. The CDR3 coding sequence is TGTGCCAGCAGCTTTTCTTTAGCCGATGAGCAGTTCTTC. This codes for CASSFSLADEQFF.

In this sample, this clone turned up a few times. J is TRBJ1-2 and V is TRBV29-1, with D perhaps matching TRBD1 (6 bases). Germline CDR1 is SQVTM and CDR2 is ANQGSEA. The CDR3 contains 12 residues. Between the trimmed V and J ends, which lost 2 bases and 3 bases, there was a span of 7 bases. The CDR3 loop reads CSVERTDYGYTF. CDR3 nucleotides: TGCAGCGTTGAACGGACAGACTATGGCTACACCTTC.

The chain uses TRBV2 and TRBJ1-3, with D hard to call. The CDR3 totals 14 residues. V was trimmed by 6 bases and J by 4 bases, leaving 13 bases between them. Germline V gene sequence: CDR1 SNHLY, CDR2 FYNNEI. The CDR3 DNA sequence: TGTGCCAGCAGCCGCGAAAGAGTAGGAAACACCATATATTTT. Protein: CASSRERVGNTIYF.

V gene TRBV6-5 combines with J gene TRBJ2-7; D perhaps matches TRBD1 (6 bases). The CDR3 has 14 residues. V was trimmed by 8 bases and J by 4 bases, leaving 18 bases between them. Germline CDR1 and CDR2: MNHEY and SVGAGI. The CDR3 sequence: CASQPQGNSYEQYF. The CDR3 DNA reads as TGTGCCAGCCAACCACAGGGAAATTCTTACGAGCAGTACTTC.

The rearrangement uses TRBV3-1 (or the pseudogene TRBV3-2) and TRBJ2-1; TRBD2 agrees at 10 bases. CDR3 length: 16 amino acids. The germline V gene encodes CDR1 LGHDT and CDR2 YNNKEL (reference sequence). V lost 3 bases and J lost 3; bases outside the gene matches: 5. The CDR3 protein is CASSQRTSGFYNEQFF. CDR3 DNA: TGTGCCAGCAGCCAGCGGACTAGCGGTTTCTACAATGAGCAGTTCTTC.

The sample holds one count of this clone. The chain combines TRBV16 with TRBJ1-3, with D hard to call. Germline V gene data show CDR1 as KGHSY and CDR2 as FQNENV. The length of the CDR3 is 17 residues. The V end lost 2 bases, the J end lost 0 bases, and 14 bases lay between the germline ends. CDR3 sequence: CASSQGLGLLSGNTIYF. As DNA, the CDR3 is TGTGCCAGCAGCCAAGGTCTTGGACTGCTCTCTGGAAACACCATATATTTT.